The TCR beta chain described here comes from a study of beta chain features in type 1 diabetes. Study-wide points: Naive, central memory and Treg TCRB repertoires appeared more alike in patients than in healthy donors. There was a possibility that cDNA sequencing over-represented cells with high TCR expression.

The CDR3 has 13 residues. The germline CDR1 and CDR2 sequences are SQVTM and ANQGSEA. The trim removed 4 bases at V and 3 bases at J, leaving 3 bases unmatched. Reverse transcription of all isolated RNA meant that expressed TCRB transcripts were sequenced. The table came from immunoSEQ multiplex PCR; TCRdb's copy has only in-frame clones and leaves some out. The sample contains roughly 380,000 clones, around 20% of which appear only once. The collection from each donor was one heparinised blood draw averaging about 116 mL. Purities over 98% were achieved in all sorted populations. This clone was seen a handful of times. Antigen: not known.

The source is a woman aged 18-35 years in good health. The chain employs TRBV29-1 and TRBJ2-7; the match to TRBD2 covers 10 bases. The sample was naive CD4+ T cells from blood. Here the CDR3 reads CSVGTSGIYEQYF. The CDR3 DNA is TGCAGCGTTGGGACTAGCGGAATCTACGAGCAGTACTTC.